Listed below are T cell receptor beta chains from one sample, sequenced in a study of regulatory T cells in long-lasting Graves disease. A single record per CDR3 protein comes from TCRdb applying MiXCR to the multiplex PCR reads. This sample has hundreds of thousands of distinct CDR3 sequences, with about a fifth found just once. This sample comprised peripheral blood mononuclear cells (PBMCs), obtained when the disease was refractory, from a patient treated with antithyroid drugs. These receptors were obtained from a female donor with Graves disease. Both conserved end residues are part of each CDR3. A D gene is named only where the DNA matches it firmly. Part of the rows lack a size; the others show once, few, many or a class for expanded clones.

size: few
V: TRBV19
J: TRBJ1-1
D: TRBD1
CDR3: CASSIRGQLNTEAFF
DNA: TGTGCCAGTAGTATTAGGGGACAGTTAAACACTGAAGCTTTCTTT

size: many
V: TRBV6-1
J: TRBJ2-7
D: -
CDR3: CASSDQGRRDEQYF
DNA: TGTGCCAGCAGTGACCAGGGGCGACGGGACGAGCAGTACTTC

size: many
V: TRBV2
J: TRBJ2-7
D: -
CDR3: CASRIYEQYF
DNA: TGTGCCAGCAGGATCTACGAGCAGTACTTC

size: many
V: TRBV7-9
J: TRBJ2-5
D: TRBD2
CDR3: CASTLAGGPQETQYF
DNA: TGTGCCAGCACCTTGGCGGGAGGGCCCCAAGAGACCCAGTACTTC

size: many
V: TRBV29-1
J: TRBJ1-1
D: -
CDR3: CSVERVTNTEAFF
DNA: TGCAGCGTCGAAAGGGTGACGAACACTGAAGCTTTCTTT

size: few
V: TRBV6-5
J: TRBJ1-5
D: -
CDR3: CASSYSYGEQPQHF
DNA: TGTGCCAGCAGTTACTCGTACGGGGAGCAGCCCCAGCATTTT

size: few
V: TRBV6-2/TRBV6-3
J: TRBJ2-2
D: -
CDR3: CASSYSGLNTGELFF
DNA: TGTGCCAGCAGTTACTCAGGACTTAACACCGGGGAGCTGTTTTTT

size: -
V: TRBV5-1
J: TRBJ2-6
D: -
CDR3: CASSYRAGANVLTF
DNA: TGCGCCAGCAGCTACAGGGCTGGGGCCAACGTCCTGACTTTC

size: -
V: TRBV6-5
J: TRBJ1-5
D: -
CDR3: CASSYPQPQHF
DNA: TGTGCCAGCAGTTACCCTCAGCCCCAGCATTTT

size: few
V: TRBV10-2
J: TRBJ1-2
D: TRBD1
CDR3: CASMRGQDYGYTF
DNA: TGCGCCAGCATGAGGGGACAGGACTATGGCTACACCTTC

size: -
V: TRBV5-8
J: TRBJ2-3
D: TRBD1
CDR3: CASSPGQTTSTDTQYF
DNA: TGCGCCAGCAGCCCGGGACAGACCACTAGCACAGATACGCAGTATTTT

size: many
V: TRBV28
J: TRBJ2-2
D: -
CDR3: CASSFNSGGTNTGELFF
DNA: TGTGCCAGCAGTTTTAATTCAGGGGGGACGAACACCGGGGAGCTGTTTTTT

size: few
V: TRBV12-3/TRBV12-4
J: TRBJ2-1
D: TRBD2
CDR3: CASSKLGTSESSYNEQFF
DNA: TGTGCCAGCAGTAAACTCGGGACTAGCGAGAGCTCCTACAATGAGCAGTTCTTC

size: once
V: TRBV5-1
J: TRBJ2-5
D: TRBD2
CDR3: CASSAGTSGREKETQYF
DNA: TGCGCCAGCAGCGCCGGGACTAGCGGGAGGGAGAAAGAGACCCAGTACTTC

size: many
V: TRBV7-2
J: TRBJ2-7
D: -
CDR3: CASSLIARPDEQYF
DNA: TGTGCCAGCAGCTTAATCGCGCGGCCGGACGAGCAGTACTTC

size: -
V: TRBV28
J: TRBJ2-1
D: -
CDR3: CASSLMTDYNEQFF
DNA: TGTGCCAGCAGTCTTATGACAGATTACAATGAGCAGTTCTTC

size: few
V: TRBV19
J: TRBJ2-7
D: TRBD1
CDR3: CASSIGTGAHYEQYF
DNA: TGTGCCAGTAGTATTGGGACAGGGGCACACTACGAGCAGTACTTC

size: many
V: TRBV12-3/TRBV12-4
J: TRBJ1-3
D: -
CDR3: CASSSAGAGNTIYF
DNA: TGTGCCAGCAGCTCGGCGGGCGCTGGAAACACCATATATTTT